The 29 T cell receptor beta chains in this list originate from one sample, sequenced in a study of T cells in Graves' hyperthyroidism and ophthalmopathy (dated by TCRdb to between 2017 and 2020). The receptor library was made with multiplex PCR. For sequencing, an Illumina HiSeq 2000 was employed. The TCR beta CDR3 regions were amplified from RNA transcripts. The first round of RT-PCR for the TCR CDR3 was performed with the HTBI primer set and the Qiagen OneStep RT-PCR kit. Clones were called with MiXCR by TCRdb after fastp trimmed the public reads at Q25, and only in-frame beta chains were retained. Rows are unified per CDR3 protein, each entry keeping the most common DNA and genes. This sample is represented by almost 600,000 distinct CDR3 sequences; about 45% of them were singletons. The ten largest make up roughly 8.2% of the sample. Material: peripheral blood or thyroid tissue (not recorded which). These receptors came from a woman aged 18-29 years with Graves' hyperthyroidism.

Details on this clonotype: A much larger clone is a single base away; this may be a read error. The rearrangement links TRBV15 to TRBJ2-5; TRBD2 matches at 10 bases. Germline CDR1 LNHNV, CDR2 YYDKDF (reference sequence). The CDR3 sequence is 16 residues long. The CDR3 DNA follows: TGCGCCAGCAGCTTTGGTCTAGCGGGAGTCGGGGAGACCCAGTACTTC. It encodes CASSFGLAGVGETQYF.

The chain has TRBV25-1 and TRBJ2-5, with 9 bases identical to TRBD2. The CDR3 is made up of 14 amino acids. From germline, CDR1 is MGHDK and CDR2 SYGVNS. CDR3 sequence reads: CARDLRLAEETQYF. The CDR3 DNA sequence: TGTGCTAGAGACCTTCGACTAGCGGAAGAGACCCAGTACTTC. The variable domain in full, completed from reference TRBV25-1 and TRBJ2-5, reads EADIYQTPRYLVIGTGKKITLECSQTMGHDKMYWYQQDPGMELHLIHYSYGVNSTEKGDLSSESTVSRIRTEHFPLTLESARPSHTSQYLCARDLRLAEETQYFGPGTRLLVL.

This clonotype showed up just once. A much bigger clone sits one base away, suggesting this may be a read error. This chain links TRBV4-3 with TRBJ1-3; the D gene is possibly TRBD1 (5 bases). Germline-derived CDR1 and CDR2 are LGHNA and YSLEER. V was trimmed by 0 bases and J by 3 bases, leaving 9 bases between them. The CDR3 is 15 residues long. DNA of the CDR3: TGCGCCAGCAGCCAAGATGGCAGGGTTGGAAACACCATATATTTT. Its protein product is CASSQDGRVGNTIYF.

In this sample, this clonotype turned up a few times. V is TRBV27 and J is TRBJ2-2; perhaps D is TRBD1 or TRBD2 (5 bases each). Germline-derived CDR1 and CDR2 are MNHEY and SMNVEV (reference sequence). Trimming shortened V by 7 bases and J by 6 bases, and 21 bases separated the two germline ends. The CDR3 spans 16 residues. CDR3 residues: CASTERPGANPGELFF. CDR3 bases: TGTGCCAGCACAGAGAGGCCCGGGGCCAATCCCGGGGAGCTGTTTTTT.

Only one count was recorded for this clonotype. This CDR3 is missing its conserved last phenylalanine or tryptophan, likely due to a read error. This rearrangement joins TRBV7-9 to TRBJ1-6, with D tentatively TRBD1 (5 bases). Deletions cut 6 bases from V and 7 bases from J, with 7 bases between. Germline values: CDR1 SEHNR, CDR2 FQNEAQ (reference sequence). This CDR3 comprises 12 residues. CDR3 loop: CASRRDNSPLHL. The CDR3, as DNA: TGTGCCAGCAGACGGGACAATTCACCCCTCCACCTT.

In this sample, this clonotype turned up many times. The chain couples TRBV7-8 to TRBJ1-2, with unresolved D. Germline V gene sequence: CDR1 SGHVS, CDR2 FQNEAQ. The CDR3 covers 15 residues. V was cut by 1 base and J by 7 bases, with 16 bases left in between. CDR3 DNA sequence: TGTGCCAGCAGCTTAGACACGGACCCTCCATCTGGCTACACCTTC. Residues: CASSLDTDPPSGYTF.

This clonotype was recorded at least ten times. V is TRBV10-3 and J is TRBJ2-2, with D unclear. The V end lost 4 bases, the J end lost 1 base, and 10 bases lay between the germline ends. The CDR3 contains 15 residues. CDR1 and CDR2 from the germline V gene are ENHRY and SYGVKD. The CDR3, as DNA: TGTGCCATCAGTGGGGCGTCAGAGAACACCGGGGAGCTGTTTTTT. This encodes CAISGASENTGELFF.

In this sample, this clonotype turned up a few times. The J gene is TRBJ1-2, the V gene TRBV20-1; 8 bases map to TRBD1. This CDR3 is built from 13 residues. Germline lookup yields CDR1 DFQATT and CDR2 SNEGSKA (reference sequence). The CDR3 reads CSVVPQGAYGYTF. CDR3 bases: TGCAGCGTTGTTCCGCAGGGGGCCTATGGCTACACCTTC.

The CDR3 DNA follows: TGTGCCAGTTGGACTAGCGGGAAGAACAATGAGCAGTACTTC. The encoded protein is CASWTSGKNNEQYF. This chain uses TRBV2 with TRBJ2-7, with 12 positions matching TRBD2. The V gene's germline CDR1 is SNHLY and CDR2 FYNNEI. V lost 9 bases and J lost 7; bases outside the gene matches: 10. The CDR3 length is 14 residues.

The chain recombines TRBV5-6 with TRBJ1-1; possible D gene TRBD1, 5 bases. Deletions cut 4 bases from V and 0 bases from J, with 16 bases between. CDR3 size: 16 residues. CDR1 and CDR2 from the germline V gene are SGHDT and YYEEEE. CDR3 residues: CASSAHGGLMNTEAFF. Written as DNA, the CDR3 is TGTGCCAGCAGCGCCCACGGGGGACTCATGAACACTGAAGCTTTCTTT.

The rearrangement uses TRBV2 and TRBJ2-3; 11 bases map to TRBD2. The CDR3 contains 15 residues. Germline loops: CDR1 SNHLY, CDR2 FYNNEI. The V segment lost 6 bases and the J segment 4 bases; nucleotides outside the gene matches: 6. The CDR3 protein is CASRALAGEADTQYF. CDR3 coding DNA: TGTGCCAGCAGGGCACTAGCGGGAGAGGCAGATACGCAGTATTTT.

The CDR3, as DNA: TGTGCCAGCAGCCTGAGGACAGGGGGGCCCACAGATACGCAGTATTTT. This translates into CASSLRTGGPTDTQYF. The J gene is TRBJ2-3, the V gene TRBV7-2; TRBD1 matches 10 bases. This CDR3 spans 16 amino acids. V shed 5 bases and J 2 bases; nucleotides not matched to a gene: 7. CDR1 and CDR2 (germline): SGHTA, FQGNSA. The variable domain in full, with the rest retrieved from reference TRBV7-2 and TRBJ2-3, is GAGVSQSPSNKVTEKGKDVELRCDPISGHTALYWYRQSLGQGLEFLIYFQGNSAPDKSGLPSDRFSAERTGGSVSTLTIQRTQQEDSAVYLCASSLRTGGPTDTQYFGPGTRLTVL.

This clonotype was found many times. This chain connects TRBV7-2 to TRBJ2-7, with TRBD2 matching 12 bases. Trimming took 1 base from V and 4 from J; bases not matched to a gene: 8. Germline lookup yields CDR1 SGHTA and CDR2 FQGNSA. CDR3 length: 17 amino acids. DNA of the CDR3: TGTGCCAGCAGCTTAGTGTTGGGGCTAGCGGGAGGGTACGAGCAGTACTTC. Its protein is CASSLVLGLAGGYEQYF.

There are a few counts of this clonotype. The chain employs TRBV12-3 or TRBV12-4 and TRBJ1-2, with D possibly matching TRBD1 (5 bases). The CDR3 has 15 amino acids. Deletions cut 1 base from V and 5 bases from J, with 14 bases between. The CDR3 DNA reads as TGTGCCAGCAGTTTAGGGGGGGGACTTCTGTATGGCTACACCTTC. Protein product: CASSLGGGLLYGYTF.

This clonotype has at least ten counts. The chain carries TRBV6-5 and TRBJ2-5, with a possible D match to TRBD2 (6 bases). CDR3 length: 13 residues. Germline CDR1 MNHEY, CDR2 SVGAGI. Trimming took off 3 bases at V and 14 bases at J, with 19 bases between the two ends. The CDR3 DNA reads TGTGCCAGCAGTTATACACCTGCGGGGCTCAGCTACTTC. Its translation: CASSYTPAGLSYF.

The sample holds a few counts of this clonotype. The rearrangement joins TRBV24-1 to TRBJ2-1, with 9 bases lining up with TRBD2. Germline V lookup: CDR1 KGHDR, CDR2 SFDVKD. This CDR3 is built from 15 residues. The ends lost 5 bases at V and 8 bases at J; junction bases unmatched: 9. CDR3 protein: CATSGLSGSVYEQFF. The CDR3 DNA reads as TGTGCCACCAGTGGCCTTAGCGGGAGTGTCTATGAGCAGTTCTTC.

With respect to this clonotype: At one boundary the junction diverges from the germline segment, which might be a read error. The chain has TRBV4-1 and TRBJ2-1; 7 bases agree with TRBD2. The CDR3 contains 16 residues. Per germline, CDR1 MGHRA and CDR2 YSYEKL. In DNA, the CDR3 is TGTGCCAGCAGCTTGGCCGCCGGGAGGTCCTACAATGAGCAGTTCTTC. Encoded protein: CASSLAAGRSYNEQFF.

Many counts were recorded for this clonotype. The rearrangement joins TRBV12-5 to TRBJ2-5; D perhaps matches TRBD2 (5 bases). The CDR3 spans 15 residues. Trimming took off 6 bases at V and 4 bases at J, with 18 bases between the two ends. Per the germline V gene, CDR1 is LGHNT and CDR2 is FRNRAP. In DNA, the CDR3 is TGTGCTAGTGGCATCGCCCGGGCAGGAGGAGAGACCCAGTACTTC. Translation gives CASGIARAGGETQYF.

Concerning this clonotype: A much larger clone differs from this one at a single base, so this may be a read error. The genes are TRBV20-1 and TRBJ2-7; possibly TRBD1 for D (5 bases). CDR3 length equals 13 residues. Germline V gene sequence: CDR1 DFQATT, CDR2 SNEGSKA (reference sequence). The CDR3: CSATLDNSYERYF. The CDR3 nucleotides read TGCAGTGCAACACTGGACAACTCCTACGAGCGGTACTTC.

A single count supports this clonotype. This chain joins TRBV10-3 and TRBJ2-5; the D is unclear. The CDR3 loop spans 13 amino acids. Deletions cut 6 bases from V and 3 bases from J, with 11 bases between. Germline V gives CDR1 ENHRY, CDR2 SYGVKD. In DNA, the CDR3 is TGTGCCATCAGCGAAAACCGGAAAGAGACCCAGTACTTC. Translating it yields CAISENRKETQYF.

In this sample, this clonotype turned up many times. Here the CDR3 reads CATSRDYRGHQPQHF. CDR3 sequence (DNA): TGTGCCACCAGCAGAGATTACAGGGGGCATCAGCCCCAGCATTTT. V is TRBV15 and J is TRBJ1-5; 9 bases agree with TRBD1. CDR1 LNHNV and CDR2 YYDKDF come from the germline V gene (reference sequence). J was trimmed by 5 bases and V by 0 bases; bases with no gene match: 2. The CDR3 length is 15 residues.

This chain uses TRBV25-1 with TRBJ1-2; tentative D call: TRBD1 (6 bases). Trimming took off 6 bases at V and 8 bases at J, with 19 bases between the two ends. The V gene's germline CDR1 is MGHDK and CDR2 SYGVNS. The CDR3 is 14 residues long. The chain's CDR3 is CASSVEVGGYGYTF. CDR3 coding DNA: TGTGCCAGCAGCGTTGAAGTGGGGGGCTACGGCTACACCTTC.

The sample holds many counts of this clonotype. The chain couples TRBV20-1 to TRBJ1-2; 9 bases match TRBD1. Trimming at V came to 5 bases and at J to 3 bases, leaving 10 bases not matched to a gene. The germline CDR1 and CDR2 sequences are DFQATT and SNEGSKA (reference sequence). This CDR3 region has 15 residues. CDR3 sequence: CSAPGTGLDHYGYTF. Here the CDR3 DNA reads TGCAGTGCTCCCGGGACAGGGTTAGATCACTATGGCTACACCTTC.

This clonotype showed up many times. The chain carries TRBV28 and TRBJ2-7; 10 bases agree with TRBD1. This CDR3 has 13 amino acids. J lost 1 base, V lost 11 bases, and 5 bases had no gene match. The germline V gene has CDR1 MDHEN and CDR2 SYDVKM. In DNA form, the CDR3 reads TGTGCCTCCGGGACAGGGGCATCCTACGAGCAGTACTTC. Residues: CASGTGASYEQYF.

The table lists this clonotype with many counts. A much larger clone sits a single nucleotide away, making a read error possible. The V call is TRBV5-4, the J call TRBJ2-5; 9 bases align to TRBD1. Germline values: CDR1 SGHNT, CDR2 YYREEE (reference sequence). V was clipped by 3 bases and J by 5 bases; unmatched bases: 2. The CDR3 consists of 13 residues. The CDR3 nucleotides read TGTGCCAGCAGCTGGACAGGGGACGAGACCCAGTACTTC. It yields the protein CASSWTGDETQYF.

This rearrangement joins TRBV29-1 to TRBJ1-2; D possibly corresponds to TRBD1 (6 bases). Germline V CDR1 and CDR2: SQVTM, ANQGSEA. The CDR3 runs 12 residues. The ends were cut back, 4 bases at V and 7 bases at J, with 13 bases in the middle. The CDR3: CSVVGAVGGYTF. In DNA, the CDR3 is TGCAGCGTTGTGGGGGCAGTTGGTGGCTACACCTTC.

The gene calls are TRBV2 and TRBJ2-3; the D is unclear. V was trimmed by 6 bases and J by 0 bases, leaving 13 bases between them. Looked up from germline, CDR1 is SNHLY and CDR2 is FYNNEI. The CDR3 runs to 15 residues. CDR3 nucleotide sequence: TGTGCCAGCAGGGCCCTAGGCTCAAGCACAGATACGCAGTATTTT. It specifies CASRALGSSTDTQYF.

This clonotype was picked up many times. The CDR3 nucleotides are TGTGCCAGCAGCTTGGTTTTCCCCGGGGCAGCGCAAGAGACCCAGTACTTC. This sequence encodes CASSLVFPGAAQETQYF. The J gene is TRBJ2-5, the V gene TRBV5-5; the D call may be TRBD1 or TRBD2 (5 bases each). This CDR3 is built from 17 residues. Germline V gene lookup returns CDR1 SGHKS and CDR2 YYEKEE (reference sequence). V was pared by 0 bases and J by 2 bases, with 17 bases between. Drawing the rest from reference TRBV5-5 and TRBJ2-5, the complete variable domain is DAGVTQSPTHLIKTRGQQVTLRCSPISGHKSVSWYQQVLGQGPQFIFQYYEKEERGRGNFPDRFSARQFPNYSSELNVNALLLGDSALYLCASSLVFPGAAQETQYFGPGTRLLVL.

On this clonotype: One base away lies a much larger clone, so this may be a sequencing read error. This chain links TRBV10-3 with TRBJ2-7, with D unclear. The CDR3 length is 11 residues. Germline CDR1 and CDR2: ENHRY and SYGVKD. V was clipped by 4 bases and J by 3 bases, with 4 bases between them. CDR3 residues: CAISVYYEQYF. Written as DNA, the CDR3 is TGTGCCATCAGTGTGTACTACGAGCAGTACTTC.